This T cell receptor (beta chain) stems from a study of cytomegalovirus exposure and HLA in healthy donors. Overall study context: Earlier, 150 million to 200 million T cells were analyzed, and approximately 110 million unique TCR beta sequences were found among them.

PCR primers comprised 60 Vbeta and 13 Jbeta primers. This table comes from immunoSEQ multiplex PCR, and its TCRdb copy is limited to in-frame clones, with some not included. The sample records over 150,000 clones, just under 80% being singletons. The CDR3 extends over 13 amino acids. V lost 7 bases to trimming and J lost 5 bases; unmatched junction nucleotides: 7. Germline V gene data show CDR1 as SGHRS and CDR2 as YFSETQ. The receptor's source is a woman between 50 and 59 years old in good health and CMV-seronegative. The chain joins TRBV5-1 to TRBJ2-7; 9 positions match TRBD1. The sample consisted of PBMCs. The CDR3 is CASSGTGTNEQYF. The CDR3 DNA sequence: TGCGCCAGCTCCGGGACAGGGACGAACGAGCAGTACTTC. The variable domain in full, completed from reference TRBV5-1 and TRBJ2-7, reads KAGVTQTPRYLIKTRGQQVTLSCSPISGHRSVSWYQQTPGQGLQFLFEYFSETQRNKGNFPGRFSGRQFSNSRSEMNVSTLELGDSALYLCASSGTGTNEQYFGPGTRLTVT.